This TCR beta chain was sequenced during a study of long-term antiretroviral therapy in people with HIV. On this clone itself: Its antigen is currently unknown.

General observations from the study: Researchers lacked any data on ART adherence, viral resistance or therapy changes. Post-ART, diversity grew, though it stayed under transplant donor control levels.

Survey level was the resolution at which the v3.0 immunoSEQ assay ran. In sequencing, roughly 40,000-50,000 T-cell genomes per sample were targeted. Sequenced by immunoSEQ multiplex PCR; TCRdb stores in-frame clones only, minus some. This table has some 29,000 clones, approximately 90% appearing once. This TCR derives from a man aged 45 to 65 with HIV. The sequences come from unsorted PBMCs, collected 3.2 years before starting antiretroviral therapy.

The DNA for the CDR3 is TGCGCCAGCAGCTCAGGGGGCCTTTATGAAAAACTGTTTTTT. It specifies CASSSGGLYEKLFF. The chain recombines TRBV5-1 with TRBJ1-4, with 8 bases lining up with TRBD1. The germline CDR1 and CDR2 sequences are SGHRS and YFSETQ. This CDR3 spans 14 amino acids. V gave up 3 bases and J gave up 6 bases; unmatched junction bases: 4.